The 3 T cell receptor beta chains below were found in one sample sequenced in a study of blood T cells in healthy people across ages. Then a second PCR, running roughly 7 to 12 cycles, was carried out with a sample-barcoded 5' primer and a J-beta primer mix. TCRdb independently ran MiXCR on the 5' RACE reads; one entry per CDR3 protein. The data show roughly 700,000 distinct CDR3 sequences, with approximately 29% seen just once and just over 15% held by the top ten. The material sequenced was blood. These TCRs come from an elderly woman in good health.

This clonotype was found many times. The chain employs TRBV12-3 or TRBV12-4 and TRBJ2-7; perhaps TRBD2 as D (5 bases). V was shortened by 7 bases and J by 7 bases, with 26 bases between the two germline ends. The CDR3 has 16 residues. CDR3 nucleotide sequence: TGTGCCAGCACCTCGCAAGTTGGGTACGGGGTGGGGGAGCAGTACTTC. It encodes CASTSQVGYGVGEQYF.

The genes are TRBV5-1 and TRBJ1-2, with TRBD1 matching over 12 bases. Germline V gene data show CDR1 as SGHRS and CDR2 as YFSETQ. V shed 3 bases and J 8 bases; nucleotides not matched to a gene: 5. This CDR3 has 14 residues. This chain's CDR3 is CASSSAGTGGGYTF. CDR3 in DNA: TGCGCCAGCAGCTCGGCAGGGACAGGGGGCGGCTACACCTTC. Supplemented by reference TRBV5-1 and TRBJ1-2, the full variable domain reads KAGVTQTPRYLIKTRGQQVTLSCSPISGHRSVSWYQQTPGQGLQFLFEYFSETQRNKGNFPGRFSGRQFSNSRSEMNVSTLELGDSALYLCASSSAGTGGGYTFGSGTRLTVV.

In this sample, this clonotype turned up many times. The chain has TRBV4-2 and TRBJ2-6; D is uncertain. CDR3 length: 15 amino acids. V lost 3 bases, J lost 4 bases, and 10 bases lay in between. Germline V gene sequence: CDR1 LGHNA, CDR2 YNFKEQ. The DNA of the CDR3 is TGTGCCAGCAGCCACTTACGTTCGGGGGCCAACGTCCTGACTTTC. This encodes CASSHLRSGANVLTF.